These 17 T cell receptor beta chains share one sample of origin, sequenced in a study of shared T cell receptors in the human thymus. Using immunoSEQ multiplex PCR, the repertoire was profiled, and TCRdb retains in-frame clones only, with some absent. This sample has more than 550,000 clones, with around 87% found just once. The sample was also reused in another study, on human thymus T cells.

The sample consisted of thymocytes. These receptors all come from a boy younger than two with a congenital heart defect.

V usage is TRBV28 and J usage is TRBJ1-1; the match to TRBD1 covers 8 bases. Germline V lookup: CDR1 MDHEN, CDR2 SYDVKM. The CDR3 extends over 17 amino acids. After removal of 2 bases from V and 0 bases from J, the junction contained 8 bases not matched to a gene. CDR3 amino acids: CASSLARGQRMNTEAFF. Written as DNA, the CDR3 is TGTGCCAGCAGTTTAGCCAGGGGGCAAAGAATGAACACTGAAGCTTTCTTT.

This clone has just one count. The J gene is TRBJ2-7, the V gene TRBV11-2; TRBD1 might be the D (6 bases). Germline loops: CDR1 SGHAT, CDR2 FQNNGV. There are 14 residues in the CDR3. V was shortened by 0 bases and J by 1 base, with 7 bases between the two germline ends. The DNA for the CDR3 is TGTGCCAGCAGCTTAGAGACAGGTTCCTACGAGCAGTACTTC. It is translated as CASSLETGSYEQYF.

The chain joins TRBV6-5 to TRBJ1-2; 7 bases map to TRBD1. CDR3 size: 15 residues. V dropped 5 bases and J dropped 5; count of bases not matched to a gene: 11. Germline V gene lookup returns CDR1 MNHEY and CDR2 SVGAGI. The CDR3, as DNA: TGTGCCAGCAGTCCCGCCCCCGGGACAGATTATGGCTACACCTTC. Translated: CASSPAPGTDYGYTF.

This chain connects TRBV29-1 to TRBJ1-1; TRBD1 aligns across 7 bases. This CDR3 is built from 15 residues. Germline assignment: CDR1 SQVTM and CDR2 ANQGSEA. The junction had 11 bases not matched to a gene; V was cut back by 6 bases and J by 1 base. Here the CDR3 reads CSVAGRQGKNTEAFF. CDR3 sequence (DNA): TGCAGCGTGGCAGGTAGACAGGGAAAGAACACTGAAGCTTTCTTT.

The rearrangement joins TRBV1 to TRBJ2-1; the table's D call, TRBD2, was not checked against the DNA. TRBV1 is flagged as a pseudogene. There are 13 residues in the CDR3. CDR3 in amino acids: CTSSLGLPNEQFF. CDR3 in DNA: TGCACCAGCAGCCTGGGACTTCCCAATGAGCAGTTCTTC.

Concerning this clone itself: At the DNA level, this CDR3 is encoded by other sequences in the same sample as well. The rearrangement joins TRBV6-1 to TRBJ2-7; 8 positions agree with TRBD1. The length of the CDR3 is 15 residues. Germline V gene data show CDR1 as MNHNS and CDR2 as SASEGT. The J segment lost 2 bases and the V segment lost 4 bases, leaving 7 bases of the junction unmatched. CDR3 coding DNA: TGTGCCAGCAGTGGATCTCCGGGACAGGCCTACGAGCAGTACTTC. It encodes CASSGSPGQAYEQYF.

This chain connects TRBV9 to TRBJ2-7; the match to TRBD2 covers 8 bases. J lost 2 bases, V lost 0 bases, and 10 bases had no gene match. The CDR3 is made up of 17 amino acids. Germline assignment: CDR1 SGDLS and CDR2 YYNGEE. The chain's CDR3 is CASSVDREGTATYEQYF. DNA for the CDR3: TGTGCCAGCAGCGTAGACCGGGAGGGGACCGCGACCTACGAGCAGTACTTC.

The V and J genes are TRBV28 and TRBJ1-2; 8 bases fit TRBD1. This CDR3 is built from 16 residues. Germline V gives CDR1 MDHEN, CDR2 SYDVKM. V was pared by 6 bases and J by 0 bases, with 9 bases of the junction left unmatched. The CDR3 reads CASSRTGNSPNYGYTF. DNA of the CDR3: TGTGCCAGCAGCCGGACAGGGAACTCACCTAACTATGGCTACACCTTC.

This chain connects TRBV27 to TRBJ1-1, with 8 bases lining up with TRBD1. The V gene end was trimmed by 4 bases and the J gene end by 2 bases; junction bases not matched to a gene: 3. The CDR3 runs to 14 residues. Germline values: CDR1 MNHEY, CDR2 SMNVEV (reference sequence). This chain's CDR3 is CASSYQGANTEAFF. The CDR3 region has the DNA TGTGCCAGCAGTTACCAGGGGGCTAACACTGAAGCTTTCTTT.

On this clone: The junction does not match germline at one end; this may be a read error. The V call is TRBV4-2, the J call TRBJ2-7; 7 bases are a match to TRBD1. Per the germline V gene, CDR1 is LGHNA and CDR2 is YNFKEQ. This CDR3 contains 14 residues. The CDR3 coding sequence is TGTGCCAGCAGCCTCGTACAGGGGACCTACGAGCAGCACTTC. The encoded protein is CASSLVQGTYEQHF.

This clone was recorded once. This CDR3 is CASSYSAGSPLHF. DNA of the CDR3: TGTGCCAGCAGTTATTCGGCGGGATCACCCCTCCACTTT. The chain recombines TRBV6-5 with TRBJ1-6; D is undetermined. This CDR3 spans 13 amino acids. V gave up 3 bases and J gave up 10 bases, with 10 bases separating them. The germline CDR1 and CDR2 sequences are MNHEY and SVGAGI.

The rearrangement uses TRBV6-1 and TRBJ2-1; 9 nucleotides align to TRBD2. The CDR3 is 14 amino acids. V was clipped by 6 bases and J by 10 bases; unmatched bases: 10. The V gene's germline CDR1 is MNHNS and CDR2 SASEGT. The CDR3 loop is CASRHGAGGPEQFF. The CDR3, as DNA: TGTGCCAGCAGACACGGAGCGGGGGGACCGGAGCAGTTCTTC.

V usage is TRBV5-1 and J usage is TRBJ2-1, with TRBD1 identical over 9 bases. The germline V gene has CDR1 SGHRS and CDR2 YFSETQ. CDR3 length: 14 amino acids. The V and J ends lost 0 bases and 9 bases, in that order; junction bases with no gene match: 4. The CDR3 DNA follows: TGCGCCAGCAGCTTGGAACAGGGGGCGGGTGAGCAGTTCTTC. Translated, it gives CASSLEQGAGEQFF.

The CDR3 sequence is CASSLKGFTWVEQYF. The CDR3 DNA reads TGTGCCAGCAGCTTGAAGGGGTTTACTTGGGTCGAGCAGTACTTC. The chain combines TRBV5-5 with TRBJ2-7, with D maybe TRBD1 (5 bases). Per the germline V gene, CDR1 is SGHKS and CDR2 is YYEKEE (reference sequence). The germline V and J ends were trimmed by 1 base and 6 bases, with 17 bases remaining between them. The CDR3 consists of 15 residues.

The chain combines TRBV21-1 with TRBJ1-1; the table's D call TRBD1 went unverified against the DNA. TRBV21-1 has pseudogene status. The length of the CDR3 is 14 residues. CDR3 in DNA: TGTGCCAGCAGCAAAGATGGGACAGGGGGAGAAGCTTTCTTT. As protein: CASSKDGTGGEAFF.

The genes are TRBV11-2 and TRBJ2-3, with a possible D match to TRBD1 (6 bases). The CDR3 has 14 residues. V was shortened by 2 bases and J by 6 bases, with 12 bases between the two germline ends. Germline V gives CDR1 SGHAT, CDR2 FQNNGV. CDR3 residues: CASSLPGERDTQYF. As DNA, the CDR3 is TGTGCCAGCAGCTTACCAGGGGAGAGGGATACGCAGTATTTT.

V and J are TRBV10-3 and TRBJ1-1, with TRBD1 matching 8 bases. CDR1 is ENHRY and CDR2 is SYGVKD in the germline V gene. This CDR3 region has 17 residues. The J segment lost 5 bases and the V segment lost 3 bases, leaving 14 bases of the junction unmatched. CDR3 sequence: CAISDPTRGPMMTEAFF. The DNA for the CDR3 is TGTGCCATCAGTGATCCTACCAGGGGGCCCATGATGACTGAAGCTTTCTTT.